The clone carrying this TCR beta chain was seen ten or more times. TCRdb re-called the RT-PCR reads through MiXCR, storing one row per CDR3 protein. The sample has 17,000 or so distinct CDR3 sequences, 25% to 30% seen once. The data originate from a study of patients and donors after allogeneic stem cell transplantation. The V end was cut by 0 bases, the J end by 4 bases, with 9 bases between. The CDR3 sequence is 14 residues long. CDR1 and CDR2 (germline): LGHNA, YNFKEQ. This sequence was found in a human donor who was either an allogeneic HSCT recipient or a stem cell or donor lymphocyte infusion donor (not recorded which). It is not recorded whose cells these are; they may come from a transplant donor. This sequence joins TRBV4-2 and TRBJ1-2; D is unclear. Sequencing input: blood, either unsorted or a sorted T cell fraction (not recorded which). The DNA for the CDR3 is TGTGCCAGCAGCCAAGATCGACGAGTCTATGGCTACACCTTC. It specifies CASSQDRRVYGYTF.